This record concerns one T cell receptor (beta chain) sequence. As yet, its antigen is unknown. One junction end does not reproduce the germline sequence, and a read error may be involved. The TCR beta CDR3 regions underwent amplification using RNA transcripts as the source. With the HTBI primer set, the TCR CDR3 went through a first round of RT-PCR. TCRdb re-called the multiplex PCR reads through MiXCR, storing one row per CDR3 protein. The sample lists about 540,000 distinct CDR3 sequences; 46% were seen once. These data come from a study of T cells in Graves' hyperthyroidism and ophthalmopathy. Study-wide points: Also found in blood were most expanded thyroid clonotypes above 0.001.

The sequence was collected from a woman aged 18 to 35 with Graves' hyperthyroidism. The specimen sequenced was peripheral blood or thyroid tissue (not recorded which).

CDR3 sequence: CANSGSRQETQYF. The CDR3, as DNA: TGTGCCAACAGCGGGAGTCGTCAAGAGACCCAGTACTTC. This chain joins TRBV7-9 and TRBJ2-5, with 8 bases lining up with TRBD2. Germline CDR1 and CDR2: SEHNR and FQNEAQ (reference sequence). The CDR3 is 13 amino acids.